The clone carrying this T cell receptor beta chain was seen only once. Antigen unknown. The data are from a study of tissue T cells after allogeneic stem cell transplantation. Regarding the study as a whole: Shared clones across patients were few; motif clustering revealed tissue-specific shared signatures. In patients and mice, blood and spleen missed much of tissue repertoire.

The protocol was immunoSEQ multiplex PCR, while the TCRdb copy is restricted to in-frame clones and leaves out a portion. The sample yields about 4,000 clones, about three quarters seen once. Non-transplant comparator patients with other cancers had at least five gastrointestinal samples and no known gastrointestinal disease. V lost 6 bases and J lost 6; bases outside the gene matches: 1. This CDR3 has 11 residues. The chain links TRBV12-3 or TRBV12-4 to TRBJ1-1; 7 nucleotides line up with TRBD1. The material was left colon tissue, obtained at autopsy. The sequence derives from a woman aged 18-49 years with breast cancer. CDR3 residues: CASSRGAEAFF. CDR3 in DNA: TGTGCCAGCAGCAGGGGGGCTGAAGCTTTCTTT.